Following are 8 T cell receptor beta chains from one sample sequenced in a study of blood T cell repertoires in COVID-19. Some clones are missing from TCRdb's copy, which holds only in-frame ones; the method was immunoSEQ multiplex PCR. Of some 150,000 clones listed, 86% are singletons. The sample was peripheral blood. The receptors here all came from a man aged 65-85 years with acute or convalescent COVID-19.

Only one count was recorded for this clone. The chain uses TRBV7-9 and TRBJ2-1, with TRBD2 matching over 10 bases. The germline CDR1 and CDR2 sequences are SEHNR and FQNEAQ (reference sequence). The CDR3 is 14 amino acids. Losses at the gene ends were 3 bases for V and 7 bases for J; bases not matched to a gene: 3. CDR3 amino acids: CASSFTSGVNEQFF. As DNA, the CDR3 is TGTGCCAGCAGCTTTACTAGCGGGGTAAATGAGCAGTTCTTC.

Only one count was recorded for this clone. The J gene is TRBJ2-2, the V gene TRBV7-9; D may be TRBD1 (6 bases). The germline V and J ends were trimmed by 4 bases and 0 bases, with 12 bases remaining between them. Germline values: CDR1 SEHNR, CDR2 FQNEAQ (reference sequence). The CDR3 is 16 residues long. The CDR3 here is CASSSGRTANTGELFF. For the CDR3, the DNA is TGTGCCAGCAGCTCAGGTCGGACAGCGAACACCGGGGAGCTGTTTTTT.

The V call is TRBV2, the J call TRBJ1-4; weak D call: TRBD1 (5 bases). The germline V and J ends were trimmed by 7 bases and 2 bases, with 20 bases remaining between them. The CDR3 is made up of 17 amino acids. Germline V gene sequence: CDR1 SNHLY, CDR2 FYNNEI. CDR3 bases: TGTGCCAGCACCGAGAGGGGAGGATGGCGGACTAATGAAAAACTGTTTTTT. Translating gives CASTERGGWRTNEKLFF.

This chain joins TRBV7-8 and TRBJ2-3; 13 bases map to TRBD2. Germline lookup yields CDR1 SGHVS and CDR2 FQNEAQ. CDR3 length: 16 residues. Unmatched junction bases numbered 6, after V lost 0 bases and J lost 9 bases. CDR3 coding DNA: TGTGCCAGCAGCTTAGCACTAGCGGGGGGGGTTGGGACGCAGTATTTT. Translated, it gives CASSLALAGGVGTQYF.

The chain recombines TRBV5-1 with TRBJ2-5; 9 nucleotides match TRBD2. This CDR3 region has 15 residues. Per the germline V gene, CDR1 is SGHRS and CDR2 is YFSETQ. J gave up 5 bases and V 0 bases, and 5 bases lay outside the gene matches. In DNA, the CDR3 is TGCGCCAGCAGCTTGGTGGGACTAGCTTCGGAGACCCAGTACTTC. Translating it yields CASSLVGLASETQYF.

The chain uses TRBV5-1 and TRBJ1-2; D is unresolved. Per germline, CDR1 SGHRS and CDR2 YFSETQ. This CDR3 comprises 15 residues. V was shortened by 1 base and J by 0 bases, with 10 bases between the two germline ends. The CDR3 region is CASSLLAGSNYGYTF. As DNA, the CDR3 is TGCGCCAGCAGCTTGTTGGCGGGATCTAACTATGGCTACACCTTC.

The chain carries TRBV3-1 (or the pseudogene TRBV3-2) and TRBJ2-3; 9 nucleotides match TRBD1. The CDR3 is 14 amino acids. The trim removed 4 bases at V and 8 bases at J, leaving 7 bases unmatched. Germline CDR1 is LGHDT and CDR2 is YNNKEL (reference sequence). DNA for the CDR3: TGTGCCAGCAGCCCCCGGGACAGGGAACGTACGCAGTATTTT. Translation: CASSPRDRERTQYF.

The chain recombines TRBV12-3 or TRBV12-4 with TRBJ1-5; D gene ambiguous. This CDR3 has 12 residues. Trimming pared 2 bases from V and 10 bases from J, leaving 9 bases between. For the CDR3, the DNA is TGTGCCAGCAGTTTAATGGGAGCTCCCCAGCATTTT. As protein: CASSLMGAPQHF.